This T cell receptor beta chain was captured by sequencing in a study of blood T cell repertoires in COVID-19. The CDR3 has 15 amino acids. Per germline, CDR1 MNHNY and CDR2 SVGAGI (reference sequence). The V end lost 0 bases, the J end lost 9 bases, and 12 bases lay between the germline ends. Libraries were prepared by immunoSEQ multiplex PCR; TCRdb keeps only in-frame clonotypes and omits some of them. The sample lists about 330,000 clones, 92% occurring once. The sample consisted of PBMCs or T cells enriched from blood (not recorded which). The receptor comes from a woman in her thirties who had recovered from COVID-19. The chain links TRBV6-6 to TRBJ1-6, with unresolved D. The CDR3 sequence is CASSYSIREGSPLHF. The CDR3 region has the DNA TGTGCCAGCAGTTACTCGATCCGGGAAGGTTCACCCCTCCACTTT.